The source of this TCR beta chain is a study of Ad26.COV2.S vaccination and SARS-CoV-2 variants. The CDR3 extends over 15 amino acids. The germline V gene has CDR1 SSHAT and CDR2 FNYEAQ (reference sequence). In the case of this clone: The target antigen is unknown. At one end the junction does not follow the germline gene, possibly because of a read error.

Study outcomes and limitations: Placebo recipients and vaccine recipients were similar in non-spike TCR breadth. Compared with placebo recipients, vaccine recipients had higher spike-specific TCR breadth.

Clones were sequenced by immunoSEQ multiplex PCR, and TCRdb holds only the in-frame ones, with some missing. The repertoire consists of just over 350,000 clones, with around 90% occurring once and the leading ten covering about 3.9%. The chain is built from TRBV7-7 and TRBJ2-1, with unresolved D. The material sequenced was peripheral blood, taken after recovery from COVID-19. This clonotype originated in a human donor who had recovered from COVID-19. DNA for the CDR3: TGTGCTAGCAGCTCAGGCAGGAGCTCCTACAATGAGCAGTTCTTC. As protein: CASSSGRSSYNEQFF.